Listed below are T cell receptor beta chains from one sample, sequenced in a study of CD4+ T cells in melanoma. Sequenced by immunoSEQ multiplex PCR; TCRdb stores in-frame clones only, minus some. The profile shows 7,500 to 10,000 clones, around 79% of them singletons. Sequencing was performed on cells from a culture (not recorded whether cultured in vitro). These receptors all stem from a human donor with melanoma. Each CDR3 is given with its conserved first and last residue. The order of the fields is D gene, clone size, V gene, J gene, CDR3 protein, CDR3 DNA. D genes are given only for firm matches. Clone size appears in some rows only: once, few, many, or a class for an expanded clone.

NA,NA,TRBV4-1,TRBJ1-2,CASSQADTSSNYGYTF,TGCGCCAGCAGCCAAGCGGATACGTCATCTAACTATGGCTACACCTTC
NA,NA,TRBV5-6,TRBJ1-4,CASSLDGATNEKLFF,TGTGCCAGCAGCTTAGACGGGGCAACTAATGAAAAACTGTTTTTT
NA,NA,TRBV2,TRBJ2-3,CASRGNGDTQYF,TGTGCCAGCAGGGGGAATGGAGATACGCAGTATTTT
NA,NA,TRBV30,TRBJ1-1,CAWSVWIGPRGLTEAFF,TGTGCCTGGAGTGTATGGATAGGGCCTCGCGGGCTCACTGAAGCTTTCTTT
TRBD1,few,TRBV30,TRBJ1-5,CACDRGNQPQHF,TGTGCCTGTGACAGGGGCAATCAGCCCCAGCATTTT
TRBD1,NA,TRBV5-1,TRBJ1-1,CASSRAGTGYTEAFF,TGCGCCAGCAGCAGGGCCGGGACAGGGTACACTGAAGCTTTCTTT
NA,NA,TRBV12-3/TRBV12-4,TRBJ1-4,CASSGGFNEKLFF,TGTGCCAGCAGTGGGGGATTTAATGAAAAACTGTTTTTT
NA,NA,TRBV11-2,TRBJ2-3,CASSFPTATDTQYF,TGTGCCAGCAGCTTCCCGACGGCAACAGATACGCAGTATTTT
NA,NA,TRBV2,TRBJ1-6,CASSERAPDNSPLHF,TGTGCCAGCAGTGAAAGGGCCCCGGATAATTCACCCCTCCACTTT
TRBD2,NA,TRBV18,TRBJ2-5,CASSSSGGPETQYF,TGTGCCAGCTCATCTAGCGGGGGGCCGGAGACCCAGTACTTC
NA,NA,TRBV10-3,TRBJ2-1,CAISASNTNEQFF,TGTGCCATCAGTGCATCTAATACCAATGAGCAGTTCTTC
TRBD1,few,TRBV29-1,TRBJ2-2,CSVRTGGTGELFF,TGCAGCGTTCGGACAGGGGGCACCGGGGAGCTGTTTTTT
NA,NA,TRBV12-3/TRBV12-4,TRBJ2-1,CASSLRQGNEQFF,TGTGCCAGCAGTTTAAGGCAGGGCAATGAGCAGTTCTTC
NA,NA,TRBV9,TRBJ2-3,CASSIRPSDTQYF,TGTGCCAGCAGCATTAGACCCTCAGATACGCAGTATTTT
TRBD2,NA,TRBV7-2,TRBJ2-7,CASRAPGGTYEQYF,TGTGCCAGCAGAGCCCCCGGGGGGACCTACGAGCAGTACTTC
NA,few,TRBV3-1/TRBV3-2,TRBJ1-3,CASSQGQTRNTIYF,TGTGCCAGCAGCCAAGGACAGACTAGGAACACCATATATTTT
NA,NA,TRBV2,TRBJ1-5,CASRGKGTNQPQHF,TGTGCCAGCCGTGGGAAAGGCACCAATCAGCCCCAGCATTTT
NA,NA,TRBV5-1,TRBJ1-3,CASSLDSSGNTIYF,TGCGCCAGCAGCTTGGACAGCTCTGGAAACACCATATATTTT
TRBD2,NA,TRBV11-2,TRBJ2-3,CASSTRTSGGAGDTQYF,TGTGCCAGCAGCACGCGGACTAGCGGGGGGGCCGGAGATACGCAGTATTTT
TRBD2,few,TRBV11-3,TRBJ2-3,CASSPTSGGGTDTQYF,TGTGCCAGCAGCCCGACTAGCGGGGGGGGCACAGATACGCAGTATTTT
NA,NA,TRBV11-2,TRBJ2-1,CASRPPAYNEQFF,TGTGCCAGCAGGCCGCCAGCCTACAATGAGCAGTTCTTC
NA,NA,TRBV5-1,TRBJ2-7,CASTDSTSYEQYF,TGCGCCAGCACCGATTCAACAAGTTACGAGCAGTACTTC
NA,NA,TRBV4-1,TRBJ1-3,CASSQGARNSGNTIYF,TGCGCCAGCAGCCAAGGGGCCAGGAACTCTGGAAACACCATATATTTT
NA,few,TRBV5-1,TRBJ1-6,CASSLDGQYNSPLHF,TGCGCCAGCAGCTTGGATGGACAGTATAATTCACCCCTCCACTTT
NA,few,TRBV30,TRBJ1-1,CAWSVLAEAFF,TGTGCCTGGAGTGTACTCGCCGAAGCTTTCTTT
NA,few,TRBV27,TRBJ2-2,CASSLGLTLFF,TGTGCCAGCAGTTTAGGTTTGACGCTGTTTTTT